A single sample is the source of the 11 T cell receptor beta chains below, sequenced in a study of T cells after yellow fever vaccination. TCRdb re-derived calls from the 5' RACE reads in MiXCR, one entry per CDR3 protein. The table has some 300,000 distinct CDR3 sequences, 8.7% seen once. The input for sequencing was CD4+ T cells sorted from PBMCs, taken 5 days after the yellow fever booster vaccination. The receptors originated from a man younger than 35 who received the YFV17D yellow fever vaccine.

The chain combines TRBV6-2 or TRBV6-3 with TRBJ2-3; D possibly uses TRBD1 or TRBD2 (6 bases each). The length of the CDR3 is 13 residues. V lost 7 bases to trimming and J lost 3 bases, with 11 bases between them. The germline CDR1 and CDR2 sequences are MNHEY and SVGEGT. This CDR3 is CASTLGGTDTQYF. The CDR3 DNA reads as TGTGCCAGCACCCTAGGGGGGACAGATACGCAGTATTTT.

The CDR3 DNA is TGTGCCAGCAGTCAAGGGTTCCCCTACGAGCAGTACGTC. Residues: CASSQGFPYEQYV. This chain joins TRBV28 and TRBJ2-7; D uncertain. Germline loops: CDR1 MDHEN, CDR2 SYDVKM. The ends were cut back, 5 bases at V and 2 bases at J, with 10 bases in the middle. The CDR3 loop spans 13 amino acids.

V and J are TRBV5-1 and TRBJ2-2; weak D call: TRBD2 (5 bases). Germline-derived CDR1 and CDR2 are SGHRS and YFSETQ. CDR3 length: 13 amino acids. V lost 4 bases and J 6 bases, leaving 10 bases between the germline ends. The DNA for the CDR3 is TGCGCCAGCAGCCGAGAGGGTCCCGGGGAGCTGTTTTTT. This gives the protein CASSREGPGELFF.

This clonotype was counted only a few times. The chain links TRBV19 to TRBJ2-7; D remains ambiguous. Trimming cost V 4 bases and J 1 base, with 5 bases left between them. The CDR3 totals 12 residues. Germline V gives CDR1 LNHDA, CDR2 SQIVND (reference sequence). The CDR3 coding sequence is TGTGCCAGTAGTACCCAATCCTACGAGCAGTACTTC. It codes for CASSTQSYEQYF.

This clonotype was recorded many times. CDR3 protein: CASSLSPGGEQFF. In DNA form, the CDR3 reads TGTGCCAGCAGCTTAAGTCCAGGAGGTGAGCAGTTCTTC. This chain joins TRBV7-2 and TRBJ2-1; TRBD2 is a possible D gene (5 bases). This CDR3 region has 13 residues. The V end lost 2 bases, the J end lost 9 bases, and 11 bases lay between the germline ends. Germline assignment: CDR1 SGHTA and CDR2 FQGNSA.

This clonotype was seen only a few times. The V call is TRBV6-2 or TRBV6-3, the J call TRBJ1-1; D is possibly TRBD1 (5 bases). The CDR3 has 13 residues. CDR1 is MNHEY, CDR2 SVGEGT, per germline. V was clipped by 7 bases and J by 1 base, with 10 bases between them. CDR3 in DNA: TGTGCCAGCACCCGACAGACGAACACTGAAGCTTTCTTT. This translates into CASTRQTNTEAFF.

V and J are TRBV6-2 or TRBV6-3 and TRBJ1-1, with D unclear. The CDR3 runs 11 residues. Germline loops: CDR1 MNHEY, CDR2 SVGEGT. The V end was cut by 0 bases, the J end by 6 bases, with 2 bases between. CDR3 residues: CASSYSSEAFF. Written as DNA, the CDR3 is TGTGCCAGCAGTTACTCCTCTGAAGCTTTCTTT.

The chain links TRBV6-6 to TRBJ2-4, with 8 bases matching TRBD2. Looked up from germline, CDR1 is MNHNY and CDR2 is SVGAGI (reference sequence). V shed 11 bases, J shed 9 bases, and the junction held 15 bases outside the gene matches. This CDR3 comprises 14 residues. The CDR3 coding sequence is TGTGCCCACCAGGATGGCCCAAGCGGGGGCATTCAGTACTTC. Its translation: CAHQDGPSGGIQYF.

CDR3 region: CASSPGPLGAGELFF. The CDR3 nucleotides read TGTGCCAGCAGTCCGGGACCCCTGGGTGCCGGGGAGCTGTTTTTT. This chain uses TRBV6-5 with TRBJ2-2, with D perhaps given as TRBD1 or TRBD2 (5 bases each). Trimming took 5 bases from V and 6 from J, leaving 16 bases between them. The CDR3 runs 15 residues. Per germline, CDR1 MNHEY and CDR2 SVGAGI.

This clonotype has ten or more counts. The chain joins TRBV10-3 to TRBJ1-5, with D uncertain. Trimming stripped 3 bases from V and 0 bases from J, with 6 bases between. The CDR3 spans 14 residues. The germline gives CDR1 ENHRY, CDR2 SYGVKD. CDR3 amino acids: CAISEYLSNQPQHF. The CDR3 nucleotides are TGTGCCATCAGTGAATACCTTAGCAATCAGCCCCAGCATTTT.

This clonotype was found a few times. V gene TRBV21-1 combines with J gene TRBJ1-6. TRBV21-1 is a pseudogene. This CDR3 contains 13 residues. Written as DNA, the CDR3 is TGTGCCAGCGTGCCGGTAGCTAAATCACCCCTCCACTTT. Its protein is CASVPVAKSPLHF.